This TCR beta chain derives from a study of Ad26.COV2.S vaccination and SARS-CoV-2 variants (dated by TCRdb to the early 2020s). Broadly, across the study: Donors in the vaccine arm were drawn from COV1001, a multicentre, randomized, double-blind, placebo-controlled phase I-IIa trial testing Ad26.COV2.S in healthy adults. Ad26.COV2.S was administered intramuscularly at a dose of 5x10^10 or 1x10^11 viral particles, either as one shot or as two shots given 56 days apart. TCRbeta repertoire sequencing was used to assess the specificity and breadth of SARS-CoV-2-reactive T cell receptors after Ad26.COV2.S vaccination. A total of around 32 samples were included in the TCR-sequenced set, comprising 19 Ad26.COV2.S vaccine recipients, 5 placebo recipients and 8 SARS-CoV-2 convalescent individuals. Participants in the trial were split at random into five groups of five each, receiving low-dose or high-dose Ad26.COV2.S once or twice, or else placebo on both occasions. Blinding of investigators to trial group allocation was maintained during experiments and outcome assessment.

The sample's treatment or condition label, in plain terms: approximately 18 received Ad26.COV2.S at low or high dose, single or two shots; a few received placebo; per-sample allocation not given. For vaccine and placebo recipients, the sequenced repertoires came from samples collected on day 63 after the first injection. In Cohort 1b, fewer than 30 adults aged 18-55 years were enrolled at a single site in Boston, USA, between 29 July and 7 August 2020. Ad26.COV2.S was a replication-incompetent adenovirus type 26 vector expressing a prefusion-stabilized SARS-CoV-2 spike protein from the original Wuhan strain. The immunoSEQ Assay was used to sequence TCRbeta CDR3 regions. After extraction, genomic DNA underwent amplification by bias-controlled multiplex PCR, followed by high-throughput sequencing. On the study's bioinformatics: Collapsing and filtering of sequences were performed to quantify the absolute abundance of each unique TCRbeta CDR3 region. Usable DNA was measured by amplifying reference genes present in all nucleated cells, and TCRbeta template counts were normalized to that usable DNA to estimate T cell fraction. Repertoire TCRs were annotated as SARS-CoV-2-specific when V gene, CDR3 amino acid sequence and J gene were exactly matched to a known reactive TCR set. The reference SARS-CoV-2 TCR set came from MIRA and was filtered for enrichment in COVID-19-positive ImmuneCODE repertoires, removing public or cross-reactive TCRs. Based on the MIRA antigens, annotated TCRs were further analysed at the level of specific ORF or position within ORF. Breadth was defined as annotated unique rearrangements over total unique productive rearrangements; depth was the summed frequency of those rearrangements. Group comparisons of TCR breadth used two-sided Wilcoxon rank-sum tests. TCRdb carries this immuneACCESS record with in-frame sequences only. Its versions omit some clonotypes, under half of them owing to an unresolved V gene in the studies checked, with the rest unexplained. V and J calls and clone size are as listed in that table; D and trimming were resolved from the DNA. Within this sample are about 350,000 clones, with 88% of them counted one time only. Around 6.4% of the sample comes from the top ten.

Relative to germline, V is missing 6 bases and J is missing 7 bases, with 5 bases of the junction outside any gene match. The CDR3, from cysteine to phenylalanine, totals 14 residues. Only the CDR3 DNA is retained, 42 bases long and in frame from the first base. The germline V gene sets CDR1 to MNHEY and CDR2 to SVGAGI. Overall results and qualifications from the work: Non-spike TCR breadth was comparable between vaccine and placebo recipients, consistent with the vaccine containing only spike. The authors noted that total T cell responses may have been underestimated by the TCR breadth and depth analyses. Higher spike-specific TCR breadth was observed in Ad26.COV2.S recipients than in placebo recipients (P = 0.0014). The study lacked the statistical power to compare responses across vaccine doses or regimens. After vaccination, spike-specific CD8+ and CD4+ T cell responses were reported to show substantial breadth.

About this clone itself: It has no known antigen specificity. The record has no base qualities; no much larger clone is one base away.

The material sequenced was peripheral blood, taken in a trial of Ad26.COV2.S vaccine versus placebo. The receptor comes from a person between 18 and 65 years old who received the Ad26.COV2.S COVID-19 vaccine or a placebo. This sequence uses TRBV6-5 and TRBJ2-1; 11 junctional bases match TRBD2. CDR3 reads: CASRGTSGANEQFF. The nucleotide sequence reads as follows: TGTGCCAGCAGAGGGACTAGCGGCGCGAATGAGCAGTTCTTC.